Here is one T cell receptor (beta chain) with its context. Its target is unknown. Sequenced by immunoSEQ multiplex PCR; TCRdb stores in-frame clones only, minus some. The sample includes about 24,000 clones, approximately 69% of them seen just once. There are 13 residues in the CDR3. Trimming took 0 bases from V and 3 from J; bases not matched to a gene: 0. Germline CDR1 GTSNPN, CDR2 SVGIG (reference sequence). This sample is drawn from a study of PD-1 blockade in classical Hodgkin lymphoma. Findings and limits, study-wide: A significant rise in TCR diversity by C4D1 was seen for CD4+ but not CD8+ cells. Newly diagnosed patients and complete responders had comparable diversity at baseline. Repertoires differed for reasons still undefined, possibly disease activity or prior therapy. Newly diagnosed patients had baseline TCR diversity that was reportedly lower than that of healthy donors.

No patient escaped relapse after autologous stem cell transplantation, and brentuximab vedotin exposure varied. V and J are TRBV30 and TRBJ2-7, with TRBD1 matching over 9 bases. The sequencing used peripheral blood mononuclear cells (PBMCs), collected at baseline. The sequence was collected from a human donor with classical Hodgkin lymphoma. Here the CDR3 reads CAWSVTGGYEQYF. For the CDR3, the DNA is TGTGCCTGGAGTGTGACAGGGGGCTACGAGCAGTACTTC. Filled out from reference TRBV30 and TRBJ2-7, the complete variable domain reads SQTIHQWPATLVQPVGSPLSLECTVEGTSNPNLYWYRQAAGRGLQLLFYSVGIGQISSEVPQNLSASRPQDRQFILSSKKLLLSDSGFYLCAWSVTGGYEQYFGPGTRLTVT.